This T cell receptor (beta chain) is drawn from a study of CD8 T cells in Susac syndrome. With random hexamers, 0.5 to 1 ug RNA was reverse transcribed. MiXCR, run by TCRdb on the immunoSEQ multiplex PCR reads, gives a single entry per CDR3 protein. The table includes 250,000 to 300,000 distinct CDR3 sequences, approximately 85% detected once. The CDR3 sequence is 15 residues long. V dropped 1 base and J dropped 5; count of bases not matched to a gene: 3. The germline V gene has CDR1 SGHDN and CDR2 FVKESK. Negative isolation was used for CD8+ and CD4+ T cells, and FACS enrichment was applied to TEMRA cells.

This TCR derives from a human donor with multiple sclerosis. The chain recombines TRBV14 with TRBJ2-5; 11 positions agree with TRBD1. The sample was CD8+ T cells from PBMCs. The CDR3 region has the DNA TGTGCCAGCAGCCAAGGGACAGGGGGCGACGAGACCCAGTACTTC. Protein sequence: CASSQGTGGDETQYF.